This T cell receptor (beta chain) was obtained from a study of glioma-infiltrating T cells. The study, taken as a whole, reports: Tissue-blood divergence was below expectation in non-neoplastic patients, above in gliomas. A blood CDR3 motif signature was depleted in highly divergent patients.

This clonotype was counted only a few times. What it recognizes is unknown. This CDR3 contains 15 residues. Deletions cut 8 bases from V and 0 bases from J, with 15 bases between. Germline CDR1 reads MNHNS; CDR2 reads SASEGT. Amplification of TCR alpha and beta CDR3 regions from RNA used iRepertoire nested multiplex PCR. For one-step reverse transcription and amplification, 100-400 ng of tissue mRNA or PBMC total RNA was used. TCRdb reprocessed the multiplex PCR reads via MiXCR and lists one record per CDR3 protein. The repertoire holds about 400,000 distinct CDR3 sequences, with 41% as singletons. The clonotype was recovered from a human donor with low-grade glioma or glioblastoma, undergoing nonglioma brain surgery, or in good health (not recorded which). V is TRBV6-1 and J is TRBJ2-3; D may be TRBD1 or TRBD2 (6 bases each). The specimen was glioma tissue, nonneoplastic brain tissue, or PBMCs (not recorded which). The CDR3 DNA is TGTGCCAGCCGGAGGAGGGGGGCGAGCACAGATACGCAGTATTTT. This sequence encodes CASRRRGASTDTQYF.